Below, 27 T cell receptor beta chains from the same sample are listed, as sequenced in a study of a mutant IDH1 vaccine in newly diagnosed glioma. These receptors lack a known antigen. Time point of the sample: week 5, during vaccination. All doses held 300 ug of mutant IDH1 20-mer peptide, with topical imiquimod. The protocol was immunoSEQ multiplex PCR, while the TCRdb copy is restricted to in-frame clones and leaves out a portion. This sample has nearly 55,000 clones, with approximately 81% found just once. This specimen was PBMCs, taken from a glioma patient whose treatment included an IDH1 peptide vaccine. The receptors derive from a man aged 25-45 years with glioma.

The chain uses TRBV5-1 and TRBJ1-1; D gene uncertain. V was pared by 2 bases and J by 4 bases, with 12 bases between. Germline assignment: CDR1 SGHRS and CDR2 YFSETQ. This CDR3 is built from 14 residues. The CDR3 DNA sequence: TGCGCCAGCAGCTTAGCGGGTTTCACCACTGAAGCTTTCTTT. It translates to CASSLAGFTTEAFF.

V is TRBV5-1 and J is TRBJ1-2; D gene unclear. The CDR3 is 16 residues long. The ends were cut back, 0 bases at V and 5 bases at J, with 17 bases in the middle. CDR1 SGHRS and CDR2 YFSETQ come from the germline V gene. CDR3 sequence reads: CASSLAVGRSRYGYTF. Here the CDR3 DNA reads TGCGCCAGCAGCTTGGCCGTTGGGCGCTCTAGGTATGGCTACACCTTC.

V usage is TRBV7-9 and J usage is TRBJ2-1; 10 nucleotides agree with TRBD2. Trimming took 3 bases from V and 6 from J; bases not matched to a gene: 17. Germline assignment: CDR1 SEHNR and CDR2 FQNEAQ (reference sequence). The CDR3 covers 19 residues. The CDR3 protein is CASSFRPNPLAGAINEQFF. Here the CDR3 DNA reads TGTGCCAGCAGCTTCCGCCCCAATCCGCTAGCGGGGGCCATCAATGAGCAGTTCTTC.

V gene TRBV4-2 combines with J gene TRBJ1-1, with D uncertain. The CDR3 contains 14 residues. V gave up 1 base and J gave up 1 base, with 7 bases separating them. Germline lookup yields CDR1 LGHNA and CDR2 YNFKEQ. Written as DNA, the CDR3 is TGTGCCAGCAGCCAAGGGATCAAGAACACTGAAGCTTTCTTT. Protein sequence: CASSQGIKNTEAFF.

This clone turned up a few times. The chain links TRBV10-1 to TRBJ2-7, with 10 positions matching TRBD1. The V and J ends lost 3 bases and 5 bases, in that order; junction bases with no gene match: 4. There are 14 residues in the CDR3. Per the germline V gene, CDR1 is WNHNN and CDR2 is SYGVQD (reference sequence). The CDR3 region has the DNA TGCGCCAGCAGTGACCCCGGGACAGGGGACGAGCAGTACTTC. This codes for CASSDPGTGDEQYF.

This clone was picked up a small number of times. The rearrangement uses TRBV10-3 and TRBJ1-1; the D gene is possibly TRBD1 (5 bases). The CDR3 runs 11 residues. Looked up from germline, CDR1 is ENHRY and CDR2 is SYGVKD. With 10 bases removed from V and 5 bases from J, the gap between germline ends came to 11 bases. CDR3 bases: TGTGCCACCTCGGGACGAACTGAAGCTTTCTTT. Residues: CATSGRTEAFF.

This clone was found a few times. The chain carries TRBV7-9 and TRBJ1-5; D not certain. Trimming shortened V by 0 bases and J by 5 bases, and 11 bases separated the two germline ends. Germline CDR1 SEHNR, CDR2 FQNEAQ (reference sequence). The CDR3 runs 15 residues. The CDR3 spells CASSLAHGPDQPQHF. The CDR3 DNA is TGTGCCAGCAGCTTAGCGCACGGCCCGGATCAGCCCCAGCATTTT.

The chain links TRBV19 to TRBJ1-2; D is uncertain. V shed 10 bases and J shed 3 bases, with 15 bases lying between them. The germline V gene has CDR1 LNHDA and CDR2 SQIVND (reference sequence). The CDR3 extends over 13 amino acids. This CDR3 reads CATLTRRDYGYTF. As DNA, the CDR3 is TGTGCCACACTCACAAGACGGGACTATGGCTACACCTTC.

The rearrangement joins TRBV11-2 to TRBJ1-5; 10 bases are a match to TRBD1. CDR3 size: 13 residues. From germline, CDR1 is SGHAT and CDR2 FQNNGV. In DNA, the CDR3 is TGTTTCTCCGGACAGGGGGTTAGTCAGCCCCAGCATTTT. It encodes CFSGQGVSQPQHF.

This chain uses TRBV7-9 with TRBJ1-4; D remains unclear. The CDR3 has 12 amino acids. V gave up 3 bases and J gave up 6 bases, with 5 bases separating them. The germline gives CDR1 SEHNR, CDR2 FQNEAQ (reference sequence). The CDR3 DNA sequence: TGTGCCAGCAGCTTCGGTTATGAAAAACTGTTTTTT. Its translation is CASSFGYEKLFF.

The rearrangement joins TRBV10-3 to TRBJ2-7; D may be TRBD1 (6 bases). The CDR3 sequence is 13 residues long. V was pared by 5 bases and J by 4 bases, with 12 bases between. CDR1 ENHRY and CDR2 SYGVKD come from the germline V gene. The CDR3 sequence is CAISYRVSYEQYF. The CDR3 DNA reads as TGTGCCATCAGTTACAGGGTTTCGTACGAGCAGTACTTC.

The V call is TRBV19, the J call TRBJ1-2; perhaps TRBD1 as D (6 bases). Per germline, CDR1 LNHDA and CDR2 SQIVND (reference sequence). Between the trimmed V and J ends, which lost 3 bases and 5 bases, there was a span of 7 bases. The CDR3 extends over 12 amino acids. The CDR3 DNA reads as TGTGCCAGTAGTATGACAGGATATGGCTACACCTTC. It specifies CASSMTGYGYTF.

The chain has TRBV18 and TRBJ2-7; TRBD2 aligns across 8 bases. Germline V lookup: CDR1 KGHSH, CDR2 LQKENI. V lost 3 bases to trimming and J lost 0 bases; unmatched junction nucleotides: 10. This CDR3 is built from 17 residues. CDR3 in amino acids: CASSPGLKRGTSYEQYF. CDR3 in DNA: TGTGCCAGCTCACCGGGGTTGAAGCGGGGGACCTCCTACGAGCAGTACTTC. Together with reference TRBV18 and TRBJ2-7, the CDR3 gives the full variable domain: NAGVMQNPRHLVRRRGQEARLRCSPMKGHSHVYWYRQLPEEGLKFMVYLQKENIIDESGMPKERFSAEFPKEGPSILRIQQVVRGDSAAYFCASSPGLKRGTSYEQYFGPGTRLTVT.

The chain employs TRBV7-8 and TRBJ2-7; perhaps TRBD1 as D (6 bases). Trimming took off 6 bases at V and 2 bases at J, with 14 bases between the two ends. CDR3 length: 14 amino acids. Germline V gene sequence: CDR1 SGHVS, CDR2 FQNEAQ. CDR3 nucleotides: TGTGCCAGCAGAATGGGGGCGGGTACCTACGAGCAGTACTTC. This translates into CASRMGAGTYEQYF.

The V gene is TRBV21-1, the J gene TRBJ2-3; whether TRBD2, the table's D call, matches the DNA was not checked. TRBV21-1 is recorded as a pseudogene. The length of the CDR3 is 16 residues. The CDR3 loop reads CASSTRGGKDTDTQYF. CDR3 coding DNA: TGTGCCAGCAGCACGCGGGGGGGCAAGGACACAGATACGCAGTATTTT.

CDR3 coding DNA: TGTGCCAGCAGCCCCGGACAGGGCGACGGCTACACCTTC. As protein: CASSPGQGDGYTF. The chain carries TRBV6-5 and TRBJ1-2; 8 bases fit TRBD1. J lost 8 bases, V lost 6 bases, and 8 bases had no gene match. Per the germline V gene, CDR1 is MNHEY and CDR2 is SVGAGI. The length of the CDR3 is 13 residues.

The chain uses TRBV5-6 and TRBJ1-1; 8 bases fit TRBD1. The CDR3 is 13 amino acids. Germline V gene sequence: CDR1 SGHDT, CDR2 YYEEEE. V shed 4 bases and J 6 bases; nucleotides not matched to a gene: 5. The CDR3 region has the DNA TGTGCCAGCAGCCTACTGACAGGGGCTGAAGCTTTCTTT. Encoded protein: CASSLLTGAEAFF.

The V gene is TRBV7-6, the J gene TRBJ2-5; tentatively, D is TRBD2 (6 bases). Trimming shortened V by 5 bases and J by 5 bases, and 15 bases separated the two germline ends. This CDR3 comprises 14 residues. Germline V lookup: CDR1 SGHVS, CDR2 FNYEAQ. CDR3 in DNA: TGTGCCAGCAGCCCATGGGGGGAACGGGAGACCCAGTACTTC. It yields the protein CASSPWGERETQYF. Complete variable domain (other parts from reference TRBV7-6 and TRBJ2-5): GAGVSQSPRYKVTKRGQDVALRCDPISGHVSLYWYRQALGQGPEFLTYFNYEAQQDKSGLPNDRFSAERPEGSISTLTIQRTEQRDSAMYRCASSPWGERETQYFGPGTRLLVL.

This clone appeared a few times. The chain uses TRBV18 and TRBJ1-1; TRBD1 is a possible D gene (5 bases). Per germline, CDR1 KGHSH and CDR2 LQKENI. The V end was cut by 4 bases, the J end by 3 bases, with 9 bases between. The CDR3 spans 13 residues. CDR3: CASSQGIDTEAFF. CDR3 coding DNA: TGTGCCAGCTCACAGGGGATCGACACTGAAGCTTTCTTT.

The gene calls are TRBV2 and TRBJ1-3; D may be TRBD1 (5 bases). Germline CDR1 SNHLY, CDR2 FYNNEI. The CDR3 consists of 16 residues. The V and J ends lost 6 bases and 0 bases respectively, with 15 bases between them. The DNA of the CDR3 is TGTGCCAGCAGGTCTAGACAGAGTCTCTCTGGAAACACCATATATTTT. It encodes CASRSRQSLSGNTIYF.

The table lists this clone with a few counts. The rearrangement uses TRBV5-5 and TRBJ1-1; no firm D call. Looked up from germline, CDR1 is SGHKS and CDR2 is YYEKEE (reference sequence). Trimming pared 0 bases from V and 8 bases from J, leaving 8 bases between. There are 12 residues in the CDR3. Here the CDR3 DNA reads TGTGCCAGCAGCTTGGGTTCCCCAGAAGCTTTCTTT. This sequence encodes CASSLGSPEAFF. Together with reference TRBV5-5 and TRBJ1-1, the CDR3 gives the full variable domain: DAGVTQSPTHLIKTRGQQVTLRCSPISGHKSVSWYQQVLGQGPQFIFQYYEKEERGRGNFPDRFSARQFPNYSSELNVNALLLGDSALYLCASSLGSPEAFFGQGTRLTVV.

The table lists this clone with a few counts. The chain is built from TRBV19 and TRBJ1-1, with D perhaps TRBD1 (6 bases). The CDR3 has 13 residues. Germline V gene data show CDR1 as LNHDA and CDR2 as SQIVND (reference sequence). V lost 8 bases and J 6 bases, leaving 16 bases between the germline ends. CDR3: CASYQRGISEAFF. The CDR3 DNA reads TGTGCCAGTTACCAGAGGGGGATCTCTGAAGCTTTCTTT. Full variable domain (outside the CDR3, taken from reference TRBV19 and TRBJ1-1): DGGITQSPKYLFRKEGQNVTLSCEQNLNHDAMYWYRQDPGQGLRLIYYSQIVNDFQKGDIAEGYSVSREKKESFPLTVTSAQKNPTAFYLCASYQRGISEAFFGQGTRLTVV.

The chain is built from TRBV25-1 and TRBJ2-3, with 8 bases aligning to TRBD2. V was clipped by 5 bases and J by 2 bases; unmatched bases: 6. This CDR3 is 15 amino acids long. Germline-derived CDR1 and CDR2 are MGHDK and SYGVNS. CDR3 nucleotide sequence: TGTGCCAGCAGTAGAGCGGGGGTCAACACAGATACGCAGTATTTT. It specifies CASSRAGVNTDTQYF. The full variable domain, in which reference TRBV25-1 and TRBJ2-3 provide the parts outside the CDR3, is EADIYQTPRYLVIGTGKKITLECSQTMGHDKMYWYQQDPGMELHLIHYSYGVNSTEKGDLSSESTVSRIRTEHFPLTLESARPSHTSQYLCASSRAGVNTDTQYFGPGTRLTVL.

This chain uses TRBV18 with TRBJ1-2; no firm D call. Germline CDR1 and CDR2: KGHSH and LQKENI. The ends were cut back, 6 bases at V and 6 bases at J, with 17 bases in the middle. This CDR3 comprises 14 residues. The CDR3 DNA is TGTGCCAGCTCGCACAGCGACGGTGGTAATGGCTACACCTTC. Its protein is CASSHSDGGNGYTF.

This clone was seen more than once but under ten times. This sequence joins TRBV7-9 and TRBJ1-6; 7 bases are shared with TRBD1. Germline CDR1 and CDR2: SEHNR and FQNEAQ (reference sequence). V lost 4 bases, J lost 9 bases, and 0 bases stayed unmatched. The CDR3 length is 12 residues. DNA for the CDR3: TGTGCCAGCAGCTACAGGGGTTCACCCCTCCACTTT. Encoded protein: CASSYRGSPLHF.

This chain links TRBV6-7 with TRBJ1-2; 7 positions match TRBD1. TRBV6-7 is an ORF for which the function is uncertain. The junction had 15 bases not matched to a gene; V was cut back by 6 bases and J by 5 bases. The CDR3 contains 16 residues. In DNA, the CDR3 is TGTGCCAGCAGCTCGCTAACGGGACAGCCTCCATATGGCTACACCTTC. This translates into CASSSLTGQPPYGYTF.

Comment on this clone: Different DNA sequences within this sample yield the same CDR3. The chain employs TRBV21-1 and TRBJ2-2; the table's D call, TRBD1, was not checked against the DNA. TRBV21-1 is reported as a pseudogene. The CDR3 totals 15 residues. CDR3 region: CASSKRRAKTGELFF. CDR3 in DNA: TGTGCCAGCAGCAAACGCAGGGCTAAAACCGGGGAGCTGTTTTTT.